This T cell receptor (beta chain) was found in a study of CD8 T cells in ankylosing spondylitis. General study results and limits: Apparently characteristic of ankylosing spondylitis blood was a TCR beta motif (eight highly homologous variants). Clones linked to the disease showed a CD8+ phenotype. They occurred at relatively low frequencies in peripheral blood.

There are many counts of this clonotype. Its antigen is undetermined. TCRdb ran MiXCR on the 5' RACE reads and lists one entry per CDR3 protein. This sample has about 140,000 distinct CDR3 sequences, with 10% to 12% found just once. The sample was blood, either unsorted or a sorted T cell fraction (not recorded which). This sequence originates from a female donor with ankylosing spondylitis or in good health (not recorded which).

CDR3 residues: CASSLLGAQAEAFF. For the CDR3, the DNA is TGCGCCAGCAGCTTGTTGGGGGCGCAGGCTGAAGCTTTCTTT. The V gene is TRBV5-1, the J gene TRBJ1-1; D is perhaps TRBD1 (6 bases). From germline, CDR1 is SGHRS and CDR2 YFSETQ. V was clipped by 1 base and J by 6 bases, with 13 bases between them. This CDR3 spans 14 amino acids.